This is a list of T cell receptor beta chains from one sample in a study of cytomegalovirus exposure and HLA in healthy donors. Profiled with immunoSEQ multiplex PCR; TCRdb holds only in-frame clones, not every one. The sample yields some 56,000 clones, about 83% seen once. The sample taken for sequencing was PBMCs. The receptors originated from a human donor in good health. Both conserved end residues are part of each CDR3. Fields, in order: D gene, clone size, J gene, V gene, CDR3 DNA, CDR3 protein. D genes are given only for firm matches. Clone size appears in some rows only: once, few, many, or a class for an expanded clone.

>TRBD1|.|TRBJ1-5|TRBV7-9
TGTGCCAGCAGCTTATGCCAGCCAGGGGGCTTATGCAATCAGCCCCAGCATTTT
CASSLCQPGGLCNQPQHF
>.|.|TRBJ1-1|TRBV19
TGTGCCAGTAGTATAGACGGGGGTCCGGTAGGTGAAGCTTTCTTT
CASSIDGGPVGEAFF
>TRBD1|few|TRBJ1-6|TRBV6-5
TGTGCCAGCAGTTACGGGAAGGGGGCTTGGAATTCACCCCTCCACTTT
CASSYGKGAWNSPLHF
>.|.|TRBJ2-7|TRBV13
TGTGCCAGCAGCTTACTTTCGCGTTCTGACGAGCAGTACTTC
CASSLLSRSDEQYF
>.|.|TRBJ2-1|TRBV5-4
TGTGCCAGCAGCCAGTCCACGGGAGTGGCCTACAATGAGCAGTTCTTC
CASSQSTGVAYNEQFF
>.|.|TRBJ2-3|TRBV30
TGTGCCTGGAGTGTATCTCCCGATACGCAGTATTTT
CAWSVSPDTQYF
>.|once|TRBJ1-2|TRBV11-2
TGTGCCAGCAGCAAGCTAGCGGCCCTTGGAGACTCCCGGGGTGGCTACACCTTC
CASSKLAALGDSRGGYTF
>TRBD1|.|TRBJ2-2|TRBV5-4
TGTGCCAGCAGCCACCCCACAGGGGGTGGTACCGGGGAGCTGTTTTTT
CASSHPTGGGTGELFF
>.|.|TRBJ1-6|TRBV30
TGTGCCTGGAGTGTACGGCGGGGTGGGTCACCCCTCCACTTT
CAWSVRRGGSPLHF
>.|.|TRBJ2-7|TRBV7-2
TGTGCCAGCAGCCCACGAGGGGGGGGGAGGGACGAGCAGTACTTC
CASSPRGGGRDEQYF
>.|.|TRBJ2-7|TRBV23-1
TGCGCCAGCAGTCAAAGACATGAATGGGGTATAGACAGCTCCTACGAGCAGTACTTC
CASSQRHEWGIDSSYEQYF
>TRBD1|.|TRBJ1-2|TRBV7-2
TGTGCCAGCAGCTTAGTTTCGACAGGGGGAAACTATGGCTACACCTTC
CASSLVSTGGNYGYTF
>.|.|TRBJ1-3|TRBV7-2
TGTGCCAGCAGCTTATCGGTGCACTCTGGAAACACCATATATTTT
CASSLSVHSGNTIYF
>TRBD2|.|TRBJ2-2|TRBV28
TGTGCCAGCAGTACGTACGGCGGGAGTTTCACCGGGGAGCTGTTTTTT
CASSTYGGSFTGELFF
>.|.|TRBJ1-1|TRBV6-5
TGTGCCAGCAGTAACTCCCCCGGGAAGACGGAAGCTTTCTTT
CASSNSPGKTEAFF
>TRBD1|.|TRBJ2-7|TRBV25-1
TGTGCCAGCAGTGAATGGAACAGGGGAGTCTACGAGCAGTACTTC
CASSEWNRGVYEQYF
>.|.|TRBJ2-3|TRBV7-6
TGTGCCAGCAGCTTAGCAGCGATTGGTGGCACAGATACGCAGTATTTT
CASSLAAIGGTDTQYF
>TRBD1|once|TRBJ2-1|TRBV4-1
TGCGCCAGCAGCCTACAAGGACAGGGGGCTTCTTGGGATGAGCAGTTCTTC
CASSLQGQGASWDEQFF
>.|.|TRBJ2-7|TRBV4-1
TGCGCCAGCAGCCAATTGCAGGGGAAGGCCAGGGAGCAGTACTTC
CASSQLQGKAREQYF
>TRBD1|few|TRBJ2-7|TRBV7-9
TGTGCCAGCAGCAGGACAGGGTTCGAGCAGTACTTC
CASSRTGFEQYF
>.|.|TRBJ2-7|TRBV4-2
TGTGCCAGCAGCCAAGATTTGAGCGGGTCTTACTCCTACGAGCAGTACTTC
CASSQDLSGSYSYEQYF
>.|.|TRBJ1-2|TRBV7-2
TGTGCCAGCAGCTTATTTGGGGGCCGTATTAACTATGGCTACACCTTC
CASSLFGGRINYGYTF
>TRBD2|.|TRBJ2-1|TRBV4-1
TGCGCCAGCAGCTATCGACTAGCGGGAGGGCCCTATGAGCAGTTCTTC
CASSYRLAGGPYEQFF
>TRBD1|.|TRBJ1-2|TRBV2
TGTGCCAGCAGCTGGACAGGGAACTATGGCTACACCTTC
CASSWTGNYGYTF
>TRBD2|.|TRBJ2-5|TRBV9
TGTGCCAGCAGCGTAGCTGTCGGGGGGGCACATCAAGAGACCCAGTACTTC
CASSVAVGGAHQETQYF
>.|.|TRBJ2-2|TRBV18
TGTGCCAGCTCACCAGGACATAACACCGGGGAGCTGTTTTTT
CASSPGHNTGELFF
>.|.|TRBJ1-3|TRBV30
TGTGCCTGGAGTCAGGGGAACACCATATATTTT
CAWSQGNTIYF
>.|.|TRBJ1-6|TRBV30
TGTGCCTGGAGTGCAGTGTATAATTCACCCCTCCACTTT
CAWSAVYNSPLHF
>.|.|TRBJ1-1|TRBV30
TGTGCCTGGAACCCGCTCAGGGGAACCACTGAAGCTTTCTTT
CAWNPLRGTTEAFF
>.|.|TRBJ2-7|TRBV29-1
TGCAGCGTTGATACAGGGGAGGCCTACGAGCAGTACTTC
CSVDTGEAYEQYF
>.|.|TRBJ2-7|TRBV6-1
TGTGCCAGCAGTGTCCCCTTCGTTCTGGAGCAGTACTTC
CASSVPFVLEQYF
>TRBD1|.|TRBJ1-2|TRBV18
TGTGCCAGCTCACCACGGACAGGGGAGTCTTATGGCTACACCTTC
CASSPRTGESYGYTF
>TRBD1|.|TRBJ1-4|TRBV19
TGTGCCAGTAGCACAGGGACAGGGGGCTCAGGAAATGAAAAACTGTTTTTT
CASSTGTGGSGNEKLFF
>TRBD2|.|TRBJ2-5|TRBV6-5
TGTGCCAGCAGTTCTAGCGGGGGGGATATCGGCAAGGCCCAGTACTTC
CASSSSGGDIGKAQYF
>TRBD1|.|TRBJ2-3|TRBV2
TGTGCCAGCAGTGAATCCGGCAGGGGGCGCGGTACAGATACGCAGTATTTT
CASSESGRGRGTDTQYF
>TRBD2|.|TRBJ2-1|TRBV6-5
TGTGCCAGCAGGAACAGCGGGGCCGGGATCGATGAGCAGTTCTTC
CASRNSGAGIDEQFF
>.|.|TRBJ2-2|TRBV10-2
TGCGCCAGCAGTGATCCCCCCGGGAACACCGGGGAGCTGTTTTTT
CASSDPPGNTGELFF
>.|.|TRBJ1-1|TRBV30
TGTGCCTGGAGTTCAGGGGTGGACACTGAAGCTTTCTTT
CAWSSGVDTEAFF
>.|once|TRBJ2-5|TRBV21-1
TGTGCCAGCAGCAATTCAGGGCTCCAAAAGACCCAGTACTTC
CASSNSGLQKTQYF
>TRBD2|.|TRBJ2-5|TRBV19
TGTGCCAGTACAAGACTAGCGGGGGAACAAGAGACCCAGTACTTC
CASTRLAGEQETQYF
>.|.|TRBJ2-1|TRBV9
TGTGCCAGCAGCGTAGGAGTTTCTGAGCAGTTCTTC
CASSVGVSEQFF
>.|.|TRBJ2-2|TRBV9
TGTGCCAGCAGCGTAGATCCAGGGGCGCTCACCGGGGAGCTGTTTTTT
CASSVDPGALTGELFF
>.|.|TRBJ2-2|TRBV15
TGTGCCACCAGCGGAGATCCCGGGGCCGGGGAGCTGTTTTTT
CATSGDPGAGELFF
>.|.|TRBJ1-3|TRBV4-2
TGTGCCAGCAGCCAAGATTCCGGCTCTGGAAACACCATATATTTT
CASSQDSGSGNTIYF
>TRBD2|.|TRBJ2-3|TRBV5-1
TGCGCCAGCAGCGCGGGACTAGCGGGAGTTGACACAGATACGCAGTATTTT
CASSAGLAGVDTDTQYF
>TRBD1|.|TRBJ2-5|TRBV5-1
TGCGCCAGCAGCTTGGAGACAGGGTGGGAGACCCAGTACTTC
CASSLETGWETQYF
>TRBD1|.|TRBJ1-6|TRBV13
TGTGCCAGCAGCGAGGGACAGGGGGCTAGTAATTCACCCCTCCACTTT
CASSEGQGASNSPLHF
>.|.|TRBJ2-7|TRBV4-2
TGTGCCAGCAGCCAAGAGGGAGACCCGGCAGGCTACGAGCAGTACTTC
CASSQEGDPAGYEQYF
>.|.|TRBJ2-7|TRBV11-1
TGTGCCAGCACCTCAGAAGTTACAGGGAACCTGTACTTC
CASTSEVTGNLYF
>.|.|TRBJ1-3|TRBV7-2
TGTGCCAGCAGCTCTAAAAGGGGAATGCCTGGAAACACCATATATTTT
CASSSKRGMPGNTIYF
>TRBD2|once|TRBJ2-7|TRBV2
TGTGCCAGCGCGGTACCGGGACTAGCGGGAGTGCCCTCCTACGAGCAGTACTTC
CASAVPGLAGVPSYEQYF
>.|.|TRBJ2-7|TRBV6-5
TGTGCCAGCAGTTACGATATGACTGTCGAGCAGTACTTC
CASSYDMTVEQYF
>.|few|TRBJ1-1|TRBV5-1
TGCGCCAGCAGCAGCAACACTGAAGCTTTCTTT
CASSSNTEAFF